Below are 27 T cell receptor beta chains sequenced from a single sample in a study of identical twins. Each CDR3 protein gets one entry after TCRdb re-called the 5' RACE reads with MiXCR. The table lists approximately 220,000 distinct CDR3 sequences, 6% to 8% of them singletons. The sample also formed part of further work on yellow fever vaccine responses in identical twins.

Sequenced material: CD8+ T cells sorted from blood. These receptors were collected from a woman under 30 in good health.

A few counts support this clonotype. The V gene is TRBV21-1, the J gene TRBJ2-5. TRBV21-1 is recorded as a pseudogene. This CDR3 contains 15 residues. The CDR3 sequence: CASSKVRQIQETQYF. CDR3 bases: TGTGCCAGCAGCAAAGTTAGGCAGATCCAAGAGACCCAGTACTTC.

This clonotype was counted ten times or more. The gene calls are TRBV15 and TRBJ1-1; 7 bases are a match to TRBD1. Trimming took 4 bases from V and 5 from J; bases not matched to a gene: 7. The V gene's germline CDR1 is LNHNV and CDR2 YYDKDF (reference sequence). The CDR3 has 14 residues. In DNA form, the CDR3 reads TGTGCCACCAGCAAAGGACAGGTTCAGACTGAAGCTTTCTTT. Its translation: CATSKGQVQTEAFF.

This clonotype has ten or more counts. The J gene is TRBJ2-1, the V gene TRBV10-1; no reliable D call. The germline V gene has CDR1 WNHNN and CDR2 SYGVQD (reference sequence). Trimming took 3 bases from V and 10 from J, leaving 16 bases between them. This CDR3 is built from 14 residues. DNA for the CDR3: TGCGCCAGCAGTGAAGGGTCCTTGGCCTCCGAGCAGTTCTTC. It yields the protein CASSEGSLASEQFF.

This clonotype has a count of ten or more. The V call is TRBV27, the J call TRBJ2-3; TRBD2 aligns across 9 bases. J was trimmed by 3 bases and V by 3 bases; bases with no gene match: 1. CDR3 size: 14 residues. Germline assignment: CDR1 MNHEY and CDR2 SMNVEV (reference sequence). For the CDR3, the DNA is TGTGCCAGCAGTTTTAGCGGGAGAACAGATACGCAGTATTTT. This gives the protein CASSFSGRTDTQYF.

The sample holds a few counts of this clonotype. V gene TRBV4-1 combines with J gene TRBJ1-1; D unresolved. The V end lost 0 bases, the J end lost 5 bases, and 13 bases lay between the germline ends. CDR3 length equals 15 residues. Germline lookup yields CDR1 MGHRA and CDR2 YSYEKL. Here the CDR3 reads CASSQESERRTEAFF. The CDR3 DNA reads TGCGCCAGCAGCCAAGAATCTGAGCGAAGGACTGAAGCTTTCTTT.

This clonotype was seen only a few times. The DNA of the CDR3 is TGTGCCAGCAGAGCCGGACAGGGGAATCAGCCCCAGCATTTT. Protein sequence: CASRAGQGNQPQHF. The chain recombines TRBV2 with TRBJ1-5; the match to TRBD1 covers 9 bases. J gave up 4 bases and V 6 bases, and 4 bases lay outside the gene matches. Germline loops: CDR1 SNHLY, CDR2 FYNNEI. The CDR3 length is 14 residues.

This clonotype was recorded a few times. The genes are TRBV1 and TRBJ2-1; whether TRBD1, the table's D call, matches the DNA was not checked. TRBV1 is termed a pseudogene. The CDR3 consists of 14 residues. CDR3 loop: CTSSQLGGSNEQFF. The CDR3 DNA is TGCACCAGCAGCCAATTGGGGGGGTCGAATGAGCAGTTCTTC.

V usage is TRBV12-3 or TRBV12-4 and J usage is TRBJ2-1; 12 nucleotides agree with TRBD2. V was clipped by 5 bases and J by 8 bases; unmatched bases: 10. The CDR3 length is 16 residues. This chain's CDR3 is CASSVRLAGVTDEQFF. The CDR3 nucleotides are TGTGCCAGCAGTGTGAGACTAGCGGGGGTCACCGATGAGCAGTTCTTC.

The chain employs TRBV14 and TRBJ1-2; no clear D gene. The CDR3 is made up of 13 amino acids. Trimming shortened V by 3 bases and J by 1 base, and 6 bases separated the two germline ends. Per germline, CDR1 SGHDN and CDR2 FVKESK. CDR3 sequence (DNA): TGTGCCAGCAGCCAGTACAGTAACTATGGCTACACCTTC. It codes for CASSQYSNYGYTF.

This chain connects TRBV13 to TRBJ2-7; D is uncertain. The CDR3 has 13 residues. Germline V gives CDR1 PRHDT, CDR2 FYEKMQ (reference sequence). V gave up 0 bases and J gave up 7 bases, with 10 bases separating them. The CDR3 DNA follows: TGTGCCAGCAGCTTAGGCGATAAGGGAGAGCAGTACTTC. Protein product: CASSLGDKGEQYF.

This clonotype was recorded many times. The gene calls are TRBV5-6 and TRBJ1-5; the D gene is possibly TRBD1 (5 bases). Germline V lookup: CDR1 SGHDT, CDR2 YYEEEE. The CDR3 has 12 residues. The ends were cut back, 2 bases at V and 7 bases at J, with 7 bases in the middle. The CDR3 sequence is CASSFGGQPQHF. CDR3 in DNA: TGTGCCAGCAGCTTCGGGGGGCAGCCCCAGCATTTT.

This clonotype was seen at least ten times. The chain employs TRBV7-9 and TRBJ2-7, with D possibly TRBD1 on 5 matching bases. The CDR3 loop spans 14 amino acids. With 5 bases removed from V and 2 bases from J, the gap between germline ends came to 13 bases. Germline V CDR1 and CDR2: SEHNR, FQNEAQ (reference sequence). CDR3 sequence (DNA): TGTGCCAGCAGCGGACACGGATCCGCCTACGAGCAGTACGTC. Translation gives CASSGHGSAYEQYV.

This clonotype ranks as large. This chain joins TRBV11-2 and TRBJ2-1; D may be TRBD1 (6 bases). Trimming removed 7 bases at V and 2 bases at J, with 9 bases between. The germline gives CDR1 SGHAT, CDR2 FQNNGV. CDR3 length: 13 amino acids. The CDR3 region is CASKQGAYNEQFF. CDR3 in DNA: TGTGCCAGCAAACAGGGAGCCTACAATGAGCAGTTCTTC. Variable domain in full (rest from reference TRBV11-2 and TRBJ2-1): EAGVAQSPRYKIIEKRQSVAFWCNPISGHATLYWYQQILGQGPKLLIQFQNNGVVDDSQLPKDRFSAERLKGVDSTLKIQPAKLEDSAVYLCASKQGAYNEQFFGPGTRLTVL.

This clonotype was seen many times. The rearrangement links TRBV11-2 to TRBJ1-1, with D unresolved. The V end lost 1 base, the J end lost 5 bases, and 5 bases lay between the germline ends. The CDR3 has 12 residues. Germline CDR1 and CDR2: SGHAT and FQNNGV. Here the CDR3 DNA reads TGTGCCAGCAGCTTAGGGAAAACTGAAGCTTTCTTT. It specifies CASSLGKTEAFF.

CDR3 DNA sequence: TGTGCCAGCAGGGCGGTTACCTACGAGCAGTACTTC. It specifies CASRAVTYEQYF. The chain has TRBV3-1 and TRBJ2-7, with D hard to call. The V gene lost 6 bases and the J gene lost 2 bases, with 8 bases spanning the gap. Germline V lookup: CDR1 LGHDT, CDR2 YNNKEL (reference sequence). The CDR3 extends over 12 amino acids.

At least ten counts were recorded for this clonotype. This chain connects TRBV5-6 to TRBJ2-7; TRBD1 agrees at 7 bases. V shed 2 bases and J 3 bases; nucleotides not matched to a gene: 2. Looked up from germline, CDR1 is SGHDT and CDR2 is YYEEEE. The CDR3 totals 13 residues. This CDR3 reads CASSLGTDYEQYF. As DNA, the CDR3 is TGTGCCAGCAGCTTAGGGACAGACTACGAGCAGTACTTC.

The CDR3: CASSRKGTASSYEQYF. The CDR3 region has the DNA TGTGCCAGCAGTAGAAAAGGGACGGCCAGCTCCTACGAGCAGTACTTC. This chain links TRBV12-3 or TRBV12-4 with TRBJ2-7; the D call may be TRBD1 or TRBD2 (5 bases each). The CDR3 loop spans 16 amino acids. The V and J ends lost 5 bases and 0 bases respectively, with 17 bases between them.

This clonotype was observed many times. For the CDR3, the DNA is TGTGCCAGCAGCTTTGGTCTTGATGAAGCTTTCTTT. Protein sequence: CASSFGLDEAFF. V and J are TRBV7-9 and TRBJ1-1; D gene unclear. Deletions cut 3 bases from V and 7 bases from J, with 9 bases between. The CDR3 extends over 12 amino acids. The germline gives CDR1 SEHNR, CDR2 FQNEAQ (reference sequence).

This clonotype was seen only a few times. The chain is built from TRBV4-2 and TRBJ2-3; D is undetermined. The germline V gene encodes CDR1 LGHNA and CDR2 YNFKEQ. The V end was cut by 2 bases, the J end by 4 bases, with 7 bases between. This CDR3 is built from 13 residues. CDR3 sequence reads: CASSQRLADTQYF. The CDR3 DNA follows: TGTGCCAGCAGCCAAAGACTGGCAGATACGCAGTATTTT.

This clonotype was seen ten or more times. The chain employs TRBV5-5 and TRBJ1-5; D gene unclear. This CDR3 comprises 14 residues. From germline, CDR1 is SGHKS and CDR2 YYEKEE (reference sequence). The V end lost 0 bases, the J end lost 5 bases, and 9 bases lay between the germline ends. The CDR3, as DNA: TGTGCCAGCAGCTTGGTATCCAGAGATCAGCCCCAGCATTTT. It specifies CASSLVSRDQPQHF.

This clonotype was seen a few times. CDR3 in amino acids: CASSPRGQYNEQFF. In DNA form, the CDR3 reads TGTGCCAGCAGCCCGCGGGGCCAATACAATGAGCAGTTCTTC. The V gene is TRBV7-9, the J gene TRBJ2-1, with TRBD2 as a possible D gene (6 bases). The CDR3 is made up of 14 amino acids. Deletions cut 5 bases from V and 4 bases from J, with 12 bases between. Looked up from germline, CDR1 is SEHNR and CDR2 is FQNEAQ (reference sequence).

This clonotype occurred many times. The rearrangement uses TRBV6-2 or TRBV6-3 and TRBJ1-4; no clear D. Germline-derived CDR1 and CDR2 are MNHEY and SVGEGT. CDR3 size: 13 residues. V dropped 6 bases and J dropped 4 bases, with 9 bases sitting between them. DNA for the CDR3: TGTGCCAGCAGGGACGGCCTTAATGAAAAACTGTTTTTT. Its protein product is CASRDGLNEKLFF.

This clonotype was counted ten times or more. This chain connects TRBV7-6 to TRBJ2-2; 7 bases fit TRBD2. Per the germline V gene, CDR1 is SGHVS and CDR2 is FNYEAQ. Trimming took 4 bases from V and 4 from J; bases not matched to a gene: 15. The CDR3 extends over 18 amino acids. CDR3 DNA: TGTGCCAGCAGCTCCCCGGGATCGCGGACTAGGGGCACCGGGGAGCTGTTTTTT. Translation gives CASSSPGSRTRGTGELFF. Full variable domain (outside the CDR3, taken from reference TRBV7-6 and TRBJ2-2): GAGVSQSPRYKVTKRGQDVALRCDPISGHVSLYWYRQALGQGPEFLTYFNYEAQQDKSGLPNDRFSAERPEGSISTLTIQRTEQRDSAMYRCASSSPGSRTRGTGELFFGEGSRLTVL.

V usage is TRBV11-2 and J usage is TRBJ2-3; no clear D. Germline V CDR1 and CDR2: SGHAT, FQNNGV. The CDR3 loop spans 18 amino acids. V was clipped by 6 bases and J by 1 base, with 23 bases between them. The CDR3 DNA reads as TGTGCCAGCAGTCTAGTTTTTTCGTCTCTTTTAGGCACAGATACGCAGTATTTT. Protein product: CASSLVFSSLLGTDTQYF.

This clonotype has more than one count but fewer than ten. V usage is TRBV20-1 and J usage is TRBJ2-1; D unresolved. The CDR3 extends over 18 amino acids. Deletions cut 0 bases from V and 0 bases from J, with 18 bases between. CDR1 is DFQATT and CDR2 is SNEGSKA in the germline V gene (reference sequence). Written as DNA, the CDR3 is TGCAGTGCTAGAGATTTAATGTCGGCGGACCCCTCCTACAATGAGCAGTTCTTC. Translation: CSARDLMSADPSYNEQFF.

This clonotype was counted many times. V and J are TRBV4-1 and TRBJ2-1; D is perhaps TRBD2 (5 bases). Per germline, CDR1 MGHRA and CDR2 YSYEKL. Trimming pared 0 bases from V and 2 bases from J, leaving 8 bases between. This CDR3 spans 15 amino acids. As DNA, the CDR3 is TGCGCCAGCAGCCAAGAGGCTAGCCCCTACAATGAGCAGTTCTTC. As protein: CASSQEASPYNEQFF.

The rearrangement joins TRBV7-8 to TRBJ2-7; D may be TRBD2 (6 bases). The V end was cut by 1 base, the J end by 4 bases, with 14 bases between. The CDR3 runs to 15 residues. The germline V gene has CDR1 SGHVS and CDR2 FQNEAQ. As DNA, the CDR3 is TGTGCCAGCAGCTTAGGGAGGGCGGGTTTGTACGAGCAGTACTTC. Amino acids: CASSLGRAGLYEQYF. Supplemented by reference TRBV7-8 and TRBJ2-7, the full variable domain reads GAGVSQSPRYKVAKRGQDVALRCDPISGHVSLFWYQQALGQGPEFLTYFQNEAQLDKSGLPSDRFFAERPEGSVSTLKIQRTQQEDSAVYLCASSLGRAGLYEQYFGPGTRLTVT.